This entry lists 20 T cell receptor beta chains sequenced from one sample in a study of CD8+ T cells in alopecia areata. The sample's treatment: oral pan-JAK inhibitor, 5-10 mg twice daily. Following RNA extraction, reverse transcription yielded cDNA that acted as the sequencing template. The method was immunoSEQ multiplex PCR; TCRdb's version includes in-frame clones alone and lacks a portion of them. Of about 200,000 clones in the sample, nearly 60% were seen once. Source: CD4+ T cells sorted from blood, taken at week 24, from a patient treated with tofacitinib. The origin of the receptors is a human donor with alopecia areata.

The J gene is TRBJ1-2, the V gene TRBV30; a possible D gene is TRBD1 (6 bases). This CDR3 spans 14 amino acids. V shed 2 bases and J shed 7 bases, with 17 bases lying between them. Germline V gene data show CDR1 as GTSNPN and CDR2 as SVGIG (reference sequence). CDR3 nucleotide sequence: TGTGCCTGGAGTAGGCGAAAAGGGGGAGGTGGCTACACCTTC. It encodes CAWSRRKGGGGYTF.

The CDR3 DNA reads TGTGCCAGCAGCTTAGAAAGCCGCTCTAGCGGGGGAAGGAATGAGCAGTTCTTC. Protein sequence: CASSLESRSSGGRNEQFF. V is TRBV7-2 and J is TRBJ2-1, with 10 bases lining up with TRBD2. This CDR3 has 18 amino acids. Germline-derived CDR1 and CDR2 are SGHTA and FQGNSA. J was trimmed by 7 bases and V by 1 base; bases with no gene match: 13.

This clone was recorded only once. The chain combines TRBV28 with TRBJ2-7, with a tentative D call TRBD2 (7 bases). The germline V gene has CDR1 MDHEN and CDR2 SYDVKM. V was clipped by 6 bases and J by 5 bases, with 17 bases between them. CDR3 length: 14 residues. The CDR3 region is CASSIGGGSNEQYF. In DNA, the CDR3 is TGTGCCAGCAGCATCGGGGGCGGGAGTAACGAGCAGTACTTC.

In its sample, this clone was seen once. The chain carries TRBV7-9 and TRBJ1-2; the D gene is possibly TRBD1 (6 bases). CDR1 and CDR2 from the germline V gene are SEHNR and FQNEAQ (reference sequence). The CDR3 is 15 residues long. Trimming took off 2 bases at V and 8 bases at J, with 18 bases between the two ends. The CDR3 nucleotides are TGTGCCAGCAGCTTATCCGTCCGGGGGCTCCGCGGCTACACCTTC. This codes for CASSLSVRGLRGYTF.

This sequence joins TRBV4-3 and TRBJ1-4; D remains ambiguous. Trimming pared 0 bases from V and 8 bases from J, leaving 7 bases between. Per the germline V gene, CDR1 is LGHNA and CDR2 is YSLEER. CDR3 length equals 13 residues. The CDR3 DNA reads as TGCGCCAGCAGCCAAGAAGGGCGGGAAAAACTGTTTTTT. Protein product: CASSQEGREKLFF.

The gene calls are TRBV29-1 and TRBJ1-1; maybe TRBD1 (6 bases). The V and J ends lost 4 bases and 4 bases respectively, with 10 bases between them. The germline V gene has CDR1 SQVTM and CDR2 ANQGSEA. The CDR3 runs to 12 residues. This CDR3 reads CSVAVGGTEAFF. Written as DNA, the CDR3 is TGCAGCGTTGCGGTAGGGGGCACTGAAGCTTTCTTT. Together with reference TRBV29-1 and TRBJ1-1, the CDR3 gives the full variable domain: SAVISQKPSRDICQRGTSLTIQCQVDSQVTMMFWYRQQPGQSLTLIATANQGSEATYESGFVIDKFPISRPNLTFSTLTVSNMSPEDSSIYLCSVAVGGTEAFFGQGTRLTVV.

This clone was recorded once. The CDR3 DNA follows: TGTGCCAGCAGTCCCACGACAGGTCTCTACGAGCAGTACTTC. This translates into CASSPTTGLYEQYF. The chain combines TRBV27 with TRBJ2-7; perhaps TRBD1 as D (6 bases). V lost 5 bases and J 3 bases, leaving 14 bases between the germline ends. In germline, CDR1 is MNHEY, CDR2 SMNVEV (reference sequence). The CDR3 contains 14 residues.

This clone showed up just a few times. The chain employs TRBV5-1 and TRBJ1-2; 7 positions agree with TRBD1. With 3 bases clipped from V and 6 bases from J, the junction kept 8 bases outside the gene matches. The CDR3 is made up of 14 amino acids. Germline V gives CDR1 SGHRS, CDR2 YFSETQ. CDR3 sequence (DNA): TGCGCCAGCAGCTCGACAGGGTATGGCGATGGCTACACCTTC. Translating gives CASSSTGYGDGYTF.

This clone was picked up many times. The chain is built from TRBV11-2 and TRBJ1-1; no definite D call. V was clipped by 2 bases and J by 0 bases, with 13 bases between them. Germline V gives CDR1 SGHAT, CDR2 FQNNGV. The CDR3 totals 16 residues. In DNA, the CDR3 is TGTGCCAGCAGCTTATACCCCGGAGGGTTGAACACTGAAGCTTTCTTT. Protein: CASSLYPGGLNTEAFF.

This clone occurred a few times. The chain couples TRBV2 to TRBJ2-5; no clear D. The CDR3 extends over 11 amino acids. Trimming stripped 7 bases from V and 0 bases from J, with 3 bases between. Germline CDR1 and CDR2: SNHLY and FYNNEI. CDR3 loop: CASKYQETQYF. CDR3 bases: TGTGCCAGCAAGTACCAAGAGACCCAGTACTTC.

This clone was detected once. The chain employs TRBV2 and TRBJ2-5; D tentatively reads TRBD1 or TRBD2 (6 bases each). This CDR3 comprises 13 residues. V lost 6 bases and J 5 bases, leaving 13 bases between the germline ends. Germline lookup yields CDR1 SNHLY and CDR2 FYNNEI. The CDR3 nucleotides are TGTGCCAGCAGAGGAACAGGGAGGGAGACCCAGTACTTC. Its translation is CASRGTGRETQYF.

The V call is TRBV2, the J call TRBJ2-6; possibly TRBD2 for D (5 bases). The germline CDR1 and CDR2 sequences are SNHLY and FYNNEI. The germline V and J ends were trimmed by 3 bases and 0 bases, with 9 bases remaining between them. There are 16 residues in the CDR3. The CDR3 sequence is CASSERGLSGANVLTF. The CDR3 DNA reads TGTGCCAGCAGTGAGAGAGGACTCTCTGGGGCCAACGTCCTGACTTTC.

This chain uses TRBV7-9 with TRBJ2-1; tentative D call: TRBD2 (6 bases). Germline V gene data show CDR1 as SEHNR and CDR2 as FQNEAQ (reference sequence). Deletions cut 2 bases from V and 6 bases from J, with 11 bases between. The CDR3 covers 14 residues. The CDR3 is CASSLNRGGNEQFF. DNA for the CDR3: TGTGCCAGCAGCTTAAATAGGGGAGGCAATGAGCAGTTCTTC. The full variable domain, in which reference TRBV7-9 and TRBJ2-1 provide the parts outside the CDR3, is DTGVSQNPRHKITKRGQNVTFRCDPISEHNRLYWYRQTLGQGPEFLTYFQNEAQLEKSRLLSDRFSAERPKGSFSTLEIQRTEQGDSAMYLCASSLNRGGNEQFFGPGTRLTVL.

J is TRBJ2-3 and V is TRBV6-5, with a tentative D call TRBD1 (6 bases). From germline, CDR1 is MNHEY and CDR2 SVGAGI. The CDR3 extends over 14 amino acids. Trimming removed 0 bases at V and 3 bases at J, with 7 bases between. Written as DNA, the CDR3 is TGTGCCAGCAGTTACTCTGACAGGACAGATACGCAGTATTTT. Translated, it gives CASSYSDRTDTQYF.

In its sample, this clone was seen a few times. The chain employs TRBV27 and TRBJ2-4, with D maybe TRBD1 (6 bases). The CDR3 spans 14 residues. The V gene lost 1 base and the J gene lost 6 bases, with 10 bases spanning the gap. Germline assignment: CDR1 MNHEY and CDR2 SMNVEV (reference sequence). The CDR3 DNA is TGTGCCAGCAGTTTATATGGCAGGGGAAACATTCAGTACTTC. Translated, it gives CASSLYGRGNIQYF.

The sample holds a few counts of this clone. This rearrangement joins TRBV7-2 to TRBJ2-7, with D possibly matching TRBD1 (5 bases). The CDR3 is made up of 13 amino acids. V was shortened by 10 bases and J by 9 bases, with 22 bases between the two germline ends. Germline V CDR1 and CDR2: SGHTA, FQGNSA. The DNA for the CDR3 is TGTGCCACCATTAGGGGATATGGCGGCGTGCAGTACTTC. Translation gives CATIRGYGGVQYF.

The chain carries TRBV7-7 and TRBJ2-5, with D uncertain. Germline lookup yields CDR1 SSHAT and CDR2 FNYEAQ (reference sequence). The CDR3 runs to 15 residues. V shed 4 bases and J shed 1 base, with 13 bases lying between them. The CDR3: CASSSPGLGQETQYF. The CDR3 nucleotides are TGTGCCAGCAGCTCACCCGGGTTGGGCCAAGAGACCCAGTACTTC.

This clone showed up just a few times. J is TRBJ2-5 and V is TRBV5-6; D is possibly TRBD1 or TRBD2 (6 bases each). Germline V gene sequence: CDR1 SGHDT, CDR2 YYEEEE. The CDR3 runs to 15 residues. V was clipped by 1 base and J by 4 bases, with 14 bases between them. The CDR3 DNA is TGTGCCAGCAGCTTGTTAGGGGGGCAGGGAGAGACCCAGTACTTC. This sequence encodes CASSLLGGQGETQYF.

V is TRBV4-1 and J is TRBJ2-6; D gene unclear. V was clipped by 6 bases and J by 4 bases, with 13 bases between them. The CDR3 covers 15 residues. Germline CDR1 MGHRA, CDR2 YSYEKL. The CDR3 bases are TGCGCCAGCAGTCCGTCCGAGATGGGGGCCAACGTCCTGACTTTC. Translation gives CASSPSEMGANVLTF.

The gene calls are TRBV20-1 and TRBJ2-1; D gene unclear. V lost 6 bases to trimming and J lost 8 bases, with 8 bases between them. Germline V gene data show CDR1 as DFQATT and CDR2 as SNEGSKA (reference sequence). The CDR3 has 10 residues. CDR3 protein: CSAMRDEQFF. In DNA form, the CDR3 reads TGCAGTGCGATGAGAGATGAGCAGTTCTTC.